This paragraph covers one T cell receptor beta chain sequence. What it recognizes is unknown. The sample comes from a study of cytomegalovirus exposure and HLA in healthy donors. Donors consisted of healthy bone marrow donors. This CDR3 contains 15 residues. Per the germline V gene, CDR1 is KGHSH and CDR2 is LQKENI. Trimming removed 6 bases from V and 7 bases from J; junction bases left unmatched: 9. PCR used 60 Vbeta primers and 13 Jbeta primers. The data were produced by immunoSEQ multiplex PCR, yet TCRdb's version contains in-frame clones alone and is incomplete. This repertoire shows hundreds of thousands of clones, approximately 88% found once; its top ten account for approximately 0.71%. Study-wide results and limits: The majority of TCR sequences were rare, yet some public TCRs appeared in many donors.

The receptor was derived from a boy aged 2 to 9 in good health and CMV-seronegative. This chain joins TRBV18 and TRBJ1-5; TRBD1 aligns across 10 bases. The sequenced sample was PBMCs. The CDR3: CASSPGTGVAQPQHF. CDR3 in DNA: TGTGCCAGCTCTCCCGGGACAGGGGTTGCGCAGCCCCAGCATTTT.